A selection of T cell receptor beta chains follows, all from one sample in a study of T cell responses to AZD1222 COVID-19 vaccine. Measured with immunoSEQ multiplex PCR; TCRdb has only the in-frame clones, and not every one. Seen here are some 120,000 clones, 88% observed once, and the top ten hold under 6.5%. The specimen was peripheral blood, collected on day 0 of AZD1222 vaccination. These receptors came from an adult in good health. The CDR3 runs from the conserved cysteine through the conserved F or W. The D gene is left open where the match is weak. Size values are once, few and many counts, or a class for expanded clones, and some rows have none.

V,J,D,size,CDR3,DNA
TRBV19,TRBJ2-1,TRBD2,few,CASSITSGAYNEQFF,TGTGCCAGTAGTATAACTAGCGGCGCCTACAATGAGCAGTTCTTC
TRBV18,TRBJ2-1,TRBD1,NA,CASSPPTGVGDNNEQFF,TGTGCCAGCTCACCCCCGACAGGGGTGGGTGACAACAATGAGCAGTTCTTC
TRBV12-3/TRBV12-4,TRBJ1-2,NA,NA,CASSLPNYGYTF,TGTGCCAGCAGTTTACCTAACTATGGCTACACCTTC
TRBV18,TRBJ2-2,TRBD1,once,CASSPGQGGVTGELFF,TGTGCCAGCTCACCTGGACAGGGGGGAGTCACCGGGGAGCTGTTTTTT
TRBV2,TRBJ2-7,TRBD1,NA,CASLDRGLSYEQYF,TGTGCCAGCTTGGACAGGGGCCTCTCCTACGAGCAGTACTTC
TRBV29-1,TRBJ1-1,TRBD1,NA,CSGQGNTEAFF,TGCAGCGGACAGGGGAACACTGAAGCTTTCTTT
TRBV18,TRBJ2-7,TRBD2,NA,CASSSTSGGSYEQYF,TGTGCCAGCTCTTCGACTAGCGGGGGTTCCTACGAGCAGTACTTC
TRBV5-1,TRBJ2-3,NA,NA,CASSLERVGTDTQYF,TGCGCCAGCAGCTTGGAAAGGGTCGGCACAGATACGCAGTATTTT
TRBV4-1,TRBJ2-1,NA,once,CASSQDRGYNEQFF,TGCGCCAGCAGCCAAGACAGGGGTTACAATGAGCAGTTCTTC
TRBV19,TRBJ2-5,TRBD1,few,CASSIWGTGGKETQYF,TGTGCCAGTAGTATTTGGGGGACAGGGGGCAAAGAGACCCAGTACTTC
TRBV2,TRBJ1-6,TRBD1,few,CASSETGQPNSPLHF,TGTGCCAGCAGTGAAACGGGACAGCCGAATTCACCCCTCCACTTT
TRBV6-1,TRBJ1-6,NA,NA,CASSEALGQLAPLHF,TGTGCCAGCAGTGAAGCCCTAGGTCAGCTAGCACCCCTCCACTTT
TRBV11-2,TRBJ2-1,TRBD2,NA,CASSLGGGGYNEQFF,TGTGCCAGCAGCTTAGGAGGCGGGGGCTACAATGAGCAGTTCTTC
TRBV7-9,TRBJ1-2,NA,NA,CASSLAATTPYGYTF,TGTGCCAGCAGCTTAGCGGCGACAACACCCTATGGCTACACCTTC
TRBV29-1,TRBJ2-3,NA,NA,CSVEDGFTDTQYF,TGCAGCGTTGAGGACGGTTTCACAGATACGCAGTATTTT
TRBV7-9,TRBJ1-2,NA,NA,CASSLGQVEGYTF,TGTGCCAGCAGCTTAGGACAGGTGGAAGGCTACACCTTC
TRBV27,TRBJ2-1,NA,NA,CASSLFGPTSSEQFF,TGTGCCAGCAGTTTATTCGGGCCTACCTCCAGTGAGCAGTTCTTC
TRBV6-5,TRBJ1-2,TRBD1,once,CASSYSKAGGNYGYTF,TGTGCCAGCAGTTACTCGAAGGCAGGGGGGAACTATGGCTACACCTTC
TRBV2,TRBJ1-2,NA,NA,CASSELDRAFYGYTF,TGTGCCAGCAGTGAATTGGACCGCGCCTTCTATGGCTACACCTTC
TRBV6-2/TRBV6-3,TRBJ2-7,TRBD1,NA,CASSYSTGQGSKYF,TGTGCCAGCAGTTACTCGACCGGACAGGGTTCGAAGTACTTC
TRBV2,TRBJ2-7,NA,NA,CASRGQGHEQYF,TGTGCCAGCAGGGGGCAGGGACACGAGCAGTACTTC
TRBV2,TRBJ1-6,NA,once,CASRDLSSPLHF,TGTGCCAGCCGGGACCTCTCTTCACCCCTCCACTTT
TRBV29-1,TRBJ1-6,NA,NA,CSVEVGGGSPLHF,TGCAGCGTTGAGGTGGGTGGCGGTTCACCCCTCCACTTT
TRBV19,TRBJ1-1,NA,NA,CASSIDDSANTEAFF,TGTGCCAGTAGTATTGACGACAGCGCAAACACTGAAGCTTTCTTT
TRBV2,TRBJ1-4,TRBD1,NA,CASTDRGDEKLFF,TGTGCCAGCACTGACAGGGGTGATGAAAAACTGTTTTTT
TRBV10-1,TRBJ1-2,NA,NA,CASSVSRSHGYTF,TGCGCCAGCAGTGTGTCCAGATCCCATGGCTACACCTTC
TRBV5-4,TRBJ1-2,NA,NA,CASSFGGDYGYTF,TGTGCCAGCAGCTTCGGAGGAGACTATGGCTACACCTTC
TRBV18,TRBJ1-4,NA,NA,CASSPFRGPSGEEKLFF,TGTGCCAGCTCACCATTCCGGGGGCCATCCGGGGAGGAAAAACTGTTTTTT
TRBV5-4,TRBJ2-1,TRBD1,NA,CASSKSGGSSYNEQFF,TGTGCCAGCAGCAAATCAGGGGGAAGCTCCTACAATGAGCAGTTCTTC
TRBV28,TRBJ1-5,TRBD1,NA,CASGAGGYQPQHF,TGTGCCAGCGGCGCAGGGGGTTATCAGCCCCAGCATTTT
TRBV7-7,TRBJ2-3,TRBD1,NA,CASSPGTGGDTQYF,TGTGCTAGCAGCCCCGGGACAGGGGGAGATACGCAGTATTTT
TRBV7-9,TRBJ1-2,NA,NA,CASSLGGYGYTF,TGTGCCAGCAGCTTAGGCGGCTATGGCTACACCTTC
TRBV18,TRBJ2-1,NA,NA,CASSQGMVVYNEQFF,TGTGCCAGCTCACAAGGTATGGTTGTTTACAATGAGCAGTTCTTC
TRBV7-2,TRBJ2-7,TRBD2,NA,CASSLGPSGGAPAYEQYF,TGTGCCAGCAGCTTAGGGCCTAGCGGGGGGGCTCCCGCCTACGAGCAGTACTTC
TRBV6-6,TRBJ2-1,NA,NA,CASSARNEQFF,TGTGCCAGCAGCGCCAGGAATGAGCAGTTCTTC
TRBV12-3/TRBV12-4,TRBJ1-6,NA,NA,CASSLRDQTALHF,TGTGCCAGCAGTTTACGAGACCAAACAGCCCTCCACTTT
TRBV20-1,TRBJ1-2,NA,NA,CSAREGRTVTF,TGCAGTGCTAGAGAGGGACGGACTGTTACCTTC
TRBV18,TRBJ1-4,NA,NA,CASSPPSREKLFF,TGTGCCAGCTCACCACCGTCAAGGGAAAAACTGTTTTTT
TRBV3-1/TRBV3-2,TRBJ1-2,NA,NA,CASSQDWFYGYTF,TGTGCCAGCAGCCAAGATTGGTTCTATGGCTACACCTTC
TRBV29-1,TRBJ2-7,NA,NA,CSVAKGISYEQYF,TGCAGCGTTGCAAAGGGGATATCCTACGAGCAGTACTTC
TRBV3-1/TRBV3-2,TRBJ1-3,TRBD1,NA,CASSQTGMGNTIYF,TGTGCCAGCAGCCAGACAGGGATGGGAAACACCATATATTTT
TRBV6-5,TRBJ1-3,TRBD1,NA,CASYPQGSGNTIYF,TGTGCCAGCTATCCACAGGGGTCTGGAAACACCATATATTTT
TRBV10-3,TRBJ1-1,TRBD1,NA,CAISENSGTGGTEAFF,TGTGCCATCAGTGAGAACTCCGGGACAGGGGGTACTGAAGCTTTCTTT
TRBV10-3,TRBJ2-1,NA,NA,CAISEAGRSYNEQFF,TGTGCCATCAGTGAGGCGGGGAGATCCTACAATGAGCAGTTCTTC
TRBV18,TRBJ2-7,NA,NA,CASSQGGTDEQYF,TGTGCTAGTAGTCAGGGTGGCACTGACGAGCAGTACTTC
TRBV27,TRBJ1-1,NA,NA,CASSLSRRAEEAFF,TGTGCCAGCAGTTTATCGAGGCGGGCCGAAGAAGCTTTCTTT
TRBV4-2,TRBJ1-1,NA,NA,CASSQDQTANTEAFF,TGTGCCAGCAGCCAAGATCAGACGGCGAACACTGAAGCTTTCTTT
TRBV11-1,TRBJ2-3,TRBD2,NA,CASSLRLAGGTDTQYF,TGTGCCAGCAGCTTAAGACTAGCGGGGGGCACAGATACGCAGTATTTT
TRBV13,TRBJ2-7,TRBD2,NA,CASSTARGVEYF,TGTGCCAGCAGCACAGCCCGGGGGGTGGAGTACTTC
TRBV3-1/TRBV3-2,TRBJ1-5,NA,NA,CASSQRGNQPQHF,TGTGCCAGCAGCCAGAGGGGTAACCAGCCCCAGCATTTT
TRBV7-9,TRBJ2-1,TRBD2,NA,CASSFEGAGGHNEQFF,TGTGCCAGCAGCTTTGAGGGAGCGGGGGGCCACAATGAGCAGTTCTTC
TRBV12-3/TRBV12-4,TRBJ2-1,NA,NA,CASSRQGVEQFF,TGTGCCAGCAGTAGGCAGGGTGTTGAGCAGTTCTTC
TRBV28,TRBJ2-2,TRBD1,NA,CASSSGQGDTGELFF,TGTGCCAGCAGTTCGGGACAGGGGGACACCGGGGAGCTGTTTTTT
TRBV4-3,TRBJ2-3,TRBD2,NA,CASSQGMAGEGDTQYF,TGCGCCAGCAGCCAAGGCATGGCGGGGGAGGGAGATACGCAGTATTTT
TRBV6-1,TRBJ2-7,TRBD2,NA,CASSDLGRAGERGPYEQYF,TGTGCCAGCAGTGATTTGGGGCGGGCGGGAGAGCGGGGCCCCTACGAGCAGTACTTC
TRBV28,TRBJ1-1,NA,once,CASSLWTATEAFF,TGTGCCAGCAGTTTATGGACAGCCACTGAAGCTTTCTTT
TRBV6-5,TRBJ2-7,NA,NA,CASSYDSSYEQYF,TGTGCCAGCAGTTACGACAGCTCCTACGAGCAGTACTTC
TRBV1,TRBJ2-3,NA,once,CTSSRVVVAGGNTDTQYF,NA
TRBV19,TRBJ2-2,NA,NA,CASSPRPGELFF,TGTGCCAGTAGTCCCCGTCCCGGGGAGCTGTTTTTT
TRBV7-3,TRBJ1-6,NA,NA,CASRTKTNSPLHF,TGTGCCAGCAGGACCAAGACTAATTCACCCCTCCACTTT